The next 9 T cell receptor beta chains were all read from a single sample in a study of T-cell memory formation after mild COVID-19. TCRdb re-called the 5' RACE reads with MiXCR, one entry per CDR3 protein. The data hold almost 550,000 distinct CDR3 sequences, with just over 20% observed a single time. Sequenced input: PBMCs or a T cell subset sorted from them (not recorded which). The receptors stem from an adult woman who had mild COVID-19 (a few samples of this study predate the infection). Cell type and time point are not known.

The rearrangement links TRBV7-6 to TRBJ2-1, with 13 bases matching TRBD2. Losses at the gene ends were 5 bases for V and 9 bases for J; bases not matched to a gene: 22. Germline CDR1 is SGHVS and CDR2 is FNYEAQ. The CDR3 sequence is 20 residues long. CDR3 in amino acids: CASSRGSAGLTSGRAGEQFF. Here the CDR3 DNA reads TGTGCCAGCAGCCGCGGGTCGGCGGGGCTTACTAGCGGGAGGGCCGGTGAGCAGTTCTTC.

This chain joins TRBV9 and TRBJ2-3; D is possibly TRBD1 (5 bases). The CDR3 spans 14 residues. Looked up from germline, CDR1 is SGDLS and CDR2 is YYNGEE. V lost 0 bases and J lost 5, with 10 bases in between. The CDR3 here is CASSVERRVDTQYF. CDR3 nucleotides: TGTGCCAGCAGCGTAGAGCGCAGGGTAGATACGCAGTATTTT. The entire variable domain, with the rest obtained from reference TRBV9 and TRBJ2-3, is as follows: DSGVTQTPKHLITATGQRVTLRCSPRSGDLSVYWYQQSLDQGLQFLIQYYNGEERAKGNILERFSAQQFPDLHSELNLSSLELGDSALYFCASSVERRVDTQYFGPGTRLTVL.

For the CDR3, the DNA is TGTGCCAGCAGCCCTTTAAAGGACAGGGGGATCTACAATGAGCAGTTCTTC. Amino acid sequence: CASSPLKDRGIYNEQFF. This rearrangement joins TRBV7-9 to TRBJ2-1; TRBD1 agrees at 10 bases. Germline lookup yields CDR1 SEHNR and CDR2 FQNEAQ (reference sequence). Germline trimming cut 5 bases from V and 3 bases from J; bases unmatched to any gene: 10. This CDR3 spans 17 amino acids.

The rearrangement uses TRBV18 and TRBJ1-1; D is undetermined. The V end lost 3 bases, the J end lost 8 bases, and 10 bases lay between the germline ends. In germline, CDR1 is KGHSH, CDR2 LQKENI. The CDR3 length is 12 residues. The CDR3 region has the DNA TGTGCCAGCTCACCTAATAGGCAAGAAGCTTTCTTT. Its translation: CASSPNRQEAFF.

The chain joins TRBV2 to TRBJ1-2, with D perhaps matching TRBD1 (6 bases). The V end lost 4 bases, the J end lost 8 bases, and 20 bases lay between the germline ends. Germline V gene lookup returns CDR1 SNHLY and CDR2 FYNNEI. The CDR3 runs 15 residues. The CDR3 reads CASSVEAYAGEGYTF. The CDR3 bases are TGTGCCAGCAGTGTAGAAGCGTATGCAGGGGAAGGCTACACCTTC. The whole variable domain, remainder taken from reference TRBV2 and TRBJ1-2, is EPEVTQTPSHQVTQMGQEVILRCVPISNHLYFYWYRQILGQKVEFLVSFYNNEISEKSEIFDDQFSVERPDGSNFTLKIRSTKLEDSAMYFCASSVEAYAGEGYTFGSGTRLTVV.

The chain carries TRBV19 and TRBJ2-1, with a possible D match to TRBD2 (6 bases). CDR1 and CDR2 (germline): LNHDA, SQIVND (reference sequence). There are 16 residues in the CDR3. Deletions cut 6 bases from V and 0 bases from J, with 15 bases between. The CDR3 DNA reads TGTGCCAGTAGCACCTTAGCCGGGAGCTCCTACAATGAGCAGTTCTTC. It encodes CASSTLAGSSYNEQFF. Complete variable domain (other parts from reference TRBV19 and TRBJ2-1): DGGITQSPKYLFRKEGQNVTLSCEQNLNHDAMYWYRQDPGQGLRLIYYSQIVNDFQKGDIAEGYSVSREKKESFPLTVTSAQKNPTAFYLCASSTLAGSSYNEQFFGPGTRLTVL.

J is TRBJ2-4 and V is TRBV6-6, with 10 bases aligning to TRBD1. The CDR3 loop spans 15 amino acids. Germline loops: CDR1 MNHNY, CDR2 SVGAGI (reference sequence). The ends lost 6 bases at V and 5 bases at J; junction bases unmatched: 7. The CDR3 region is CASRIETGGQNIQYF. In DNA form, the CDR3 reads TGTGCCAGCAGGATCGAGACAGGGGGCCAAAACATTCAGTACTTC.

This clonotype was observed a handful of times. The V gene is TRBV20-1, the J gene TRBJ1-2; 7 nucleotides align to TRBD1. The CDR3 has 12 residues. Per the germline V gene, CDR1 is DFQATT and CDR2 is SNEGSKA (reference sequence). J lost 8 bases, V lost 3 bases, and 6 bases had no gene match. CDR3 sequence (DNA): TGCAGTGCTAGGGAGACAGGGATCGGCTACACCTTC. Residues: CSARETGIGYTF.

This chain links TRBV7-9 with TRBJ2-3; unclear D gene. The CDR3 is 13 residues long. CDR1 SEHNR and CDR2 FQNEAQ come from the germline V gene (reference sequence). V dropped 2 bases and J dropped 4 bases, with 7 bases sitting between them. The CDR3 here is CASSLPAADTQYF. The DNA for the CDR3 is TGTGCCAGCAGCTTACCGGCGGCAGATACGCAGTATTTT.